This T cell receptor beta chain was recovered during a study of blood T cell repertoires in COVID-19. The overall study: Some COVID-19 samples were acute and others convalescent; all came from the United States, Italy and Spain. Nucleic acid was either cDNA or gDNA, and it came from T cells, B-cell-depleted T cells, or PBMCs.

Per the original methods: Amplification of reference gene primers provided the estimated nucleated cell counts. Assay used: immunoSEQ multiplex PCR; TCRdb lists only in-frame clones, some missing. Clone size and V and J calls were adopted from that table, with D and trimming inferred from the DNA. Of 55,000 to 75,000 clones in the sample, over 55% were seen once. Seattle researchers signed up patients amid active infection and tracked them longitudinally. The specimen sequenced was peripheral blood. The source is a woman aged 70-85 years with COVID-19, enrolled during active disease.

The CDR3 nucleotides read TGTGCCAGCAGCGCAGTCTCTAGGTATGAGCAGTTCTTC. This sequence encodes CASSAVSRYEQFF. This chain links TRBV5-5 with TRBJ2-1, with D uncertain. CDR1 SGHKS and CDR2 YYEKEE come from the germline V gene (reference sequence). The CDR3 spans 13 residues. V was cut by 4 bases and J by 8 bases, with 13 bases left in between.